This T cell receptor beta chain was identified during a study of blood T cell repertoires in COVID-19. CDR3 length: 19 residues. With 5 bases clipped from V and 1 base from J, the junction kept 15 bases outside the gene matches. Per germline, CDR1 LNHDA and CDR2 SQIVND (reference sequence). Here immunoSEQ multiplex PCR was the method, and the copy in TCRdb shows in-frame clones only, minus some. Seen here are some 120,000 clones, around 74% observed once, and the top ten hold around 5.5%. This receptor was obtained from a man between 60 and 70 years old with acute or convalescent COVID-19. The sequencing sample was made of peripheral blood. J is TRBJ2-4 and V is TRBV19; 9 bases are a match to TRBD1. The DNA of the CDR3 is TGTGCCAGTAGTCCCGGTCCCGGGACAGGGTCGGGTGCCAAAAACATTCAGTACTTC. Translated, it gives CASSPGPGTGSGAKNIQYF. Full variable domain (rest looked up from reference TRBV19 and TRBJ2-4): DGGITQSPKYLFRKEGQNVTLSCEQNLNHDAMYWYRQDPGQGLRLIYYSQIVNDFQKGDIAEGYSVSREKKESFPLTVTSAQKNPTAFYLCASSPGPGTGSGAKNIQYFGAGTRLSVL.